Sequencing of this T cell receptor (beta chain) was carried out in a study of breast tumors, draining lymph nodes, adjacent tissues. Study-wide results and limits: Tumors had less TCR diversity than lymph nodes, more than nontumor tissue. Luminal-like breast cancer showed significantly higher tumor–nontumor repertoire similarity than basal-like.

Comment on this clonotype: Its target is not known.

CDR1 and CDR2 from the germline V gene are LNHDA and SQIVND (reference sequence). This CDR3 is built from 12 residues. V lost 4 bases and J lost 5, with 8 bases in between. TCRdb re-called the multiplex PCR reads with MiXCR, one entry per CDR3 protein. The sample has more than 30,000 distinct CDR3 sequences; about 60% are singletons. The rearrangement links TRBV19 to TRBJ2-5, with D tentatively TRBD1 (5 bases). Input material: breast tumor tissue. The TCR originated in a female donor with breast cancer. Some clones in this sample may be carry-over from other donors' samples. In DNA, the CDR3 is TGTGCCAGTAGTACCGCAGGGGAGACCCAGTACTTC. Its translation is CASSTAGETQYF.